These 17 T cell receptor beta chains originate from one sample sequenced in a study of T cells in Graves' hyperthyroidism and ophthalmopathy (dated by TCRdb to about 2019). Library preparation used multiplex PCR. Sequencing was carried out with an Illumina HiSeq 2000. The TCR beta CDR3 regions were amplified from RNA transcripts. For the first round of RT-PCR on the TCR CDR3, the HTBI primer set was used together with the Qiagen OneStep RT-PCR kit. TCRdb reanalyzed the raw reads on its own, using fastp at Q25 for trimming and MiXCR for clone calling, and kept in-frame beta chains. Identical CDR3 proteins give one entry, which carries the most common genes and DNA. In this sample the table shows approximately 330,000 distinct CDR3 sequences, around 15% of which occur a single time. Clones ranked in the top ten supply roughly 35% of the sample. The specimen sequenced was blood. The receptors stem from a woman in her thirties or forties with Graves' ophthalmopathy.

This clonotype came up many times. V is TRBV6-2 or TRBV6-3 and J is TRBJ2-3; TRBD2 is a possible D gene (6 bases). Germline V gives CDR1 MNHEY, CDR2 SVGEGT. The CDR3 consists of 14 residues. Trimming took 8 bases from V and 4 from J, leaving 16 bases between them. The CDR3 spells CASSRAGSSDTQYF. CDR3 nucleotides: TGTGCCAGCTCACGGGCGGGAAGTTCAGATACGCAGTATTTT.

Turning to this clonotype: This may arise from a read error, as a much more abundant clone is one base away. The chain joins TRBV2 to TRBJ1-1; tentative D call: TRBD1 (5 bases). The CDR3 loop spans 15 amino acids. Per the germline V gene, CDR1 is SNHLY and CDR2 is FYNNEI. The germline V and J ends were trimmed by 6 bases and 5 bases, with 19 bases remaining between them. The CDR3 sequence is CASSFGPQEGTEAFF. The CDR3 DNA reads TGTGCCAGCAGCTTCGGGCCCCAGGAGGGGACTGAAGCTTTCTTT.

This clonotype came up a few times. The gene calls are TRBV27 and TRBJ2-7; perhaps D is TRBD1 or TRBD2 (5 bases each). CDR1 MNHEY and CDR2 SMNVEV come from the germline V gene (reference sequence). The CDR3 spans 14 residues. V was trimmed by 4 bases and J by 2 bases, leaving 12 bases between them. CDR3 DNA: TGTGCCAGCAGTTGGGGACCAAAGACCTACGAGCAGTACTTC. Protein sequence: CASSWGPKTYEQYF.

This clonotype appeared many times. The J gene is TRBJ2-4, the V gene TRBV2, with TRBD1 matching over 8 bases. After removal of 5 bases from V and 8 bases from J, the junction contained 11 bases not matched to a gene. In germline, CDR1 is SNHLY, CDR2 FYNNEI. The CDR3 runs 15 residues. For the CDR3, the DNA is TGTGCCAGCAGTCTACAGGGGGTCCGAGGGGACATTCAGTACTTC. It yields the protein CASSLQGVRGDIQYF.

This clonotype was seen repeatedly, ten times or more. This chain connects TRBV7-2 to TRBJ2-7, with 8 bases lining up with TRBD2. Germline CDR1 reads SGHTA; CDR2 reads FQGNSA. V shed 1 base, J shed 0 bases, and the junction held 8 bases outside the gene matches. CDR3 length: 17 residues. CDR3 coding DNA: TGTGCCAGCAGCTTAGTGAGCCAGCGGGGGCGCTCCTACGAGCAGTACTTC. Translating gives CASSLVSQRGRSYEQYF. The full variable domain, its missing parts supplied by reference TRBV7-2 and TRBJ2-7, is GAGVSQSPSNKVTEKGKDVELRCDPISGHTALYWYRQSLGQGLEFLIYFQGNSAPDKSGLPSDRFSAERTGGSVSTLTIQRTQQEDSAVYLCASSLVSQRGRSYEQYFGPGTRLTVT.

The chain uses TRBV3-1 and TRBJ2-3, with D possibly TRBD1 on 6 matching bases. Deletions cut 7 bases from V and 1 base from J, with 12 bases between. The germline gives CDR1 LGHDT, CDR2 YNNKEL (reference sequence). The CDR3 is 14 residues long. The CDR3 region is CASNPYRGTDTQYF. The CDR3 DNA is TGTGCCAGCAACCCATACAGGGGCACAGATACGCAGTATTTT.

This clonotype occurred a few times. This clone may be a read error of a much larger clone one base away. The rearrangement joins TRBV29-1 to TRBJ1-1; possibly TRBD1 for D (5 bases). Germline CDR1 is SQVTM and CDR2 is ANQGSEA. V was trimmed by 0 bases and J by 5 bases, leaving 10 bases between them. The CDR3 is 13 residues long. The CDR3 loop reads CSVEEVGGTEAFF. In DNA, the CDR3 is TGCAGCGTTGAAGAGGTGGGGGGTACTGAAGCTTTCTTT.

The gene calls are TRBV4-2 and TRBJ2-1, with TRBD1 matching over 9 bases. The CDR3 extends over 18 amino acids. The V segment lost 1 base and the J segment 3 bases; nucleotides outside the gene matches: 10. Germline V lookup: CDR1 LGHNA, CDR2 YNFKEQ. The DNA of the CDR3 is TGTGCCAGCAGCCAAGGACCGAGTTCGGGACAGGGCTACAATGAGCAGTTCTTC. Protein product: CASSQGPSSGQGYNEQFF.

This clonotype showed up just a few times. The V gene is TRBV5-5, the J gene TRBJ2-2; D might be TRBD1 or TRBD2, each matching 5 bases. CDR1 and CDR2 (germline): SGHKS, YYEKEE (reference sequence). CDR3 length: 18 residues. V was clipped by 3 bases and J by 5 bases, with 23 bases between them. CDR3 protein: CASSSLFSGAGFTGELFF. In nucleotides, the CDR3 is TGTGCCAGCAGCTCGCTCTTCTCCGGGGCAGGCTTTACCGGGGAGCTGTTTTTT.

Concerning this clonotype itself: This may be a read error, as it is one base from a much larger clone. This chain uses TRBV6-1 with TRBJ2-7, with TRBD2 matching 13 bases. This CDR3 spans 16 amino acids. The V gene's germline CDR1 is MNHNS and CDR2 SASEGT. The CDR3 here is CASRVGLAGKTYGQYF. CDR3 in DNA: TGTGCCAGCAGGGTGGGACTAGCGGGAAAGACCTACGGGCAGTACTTC.

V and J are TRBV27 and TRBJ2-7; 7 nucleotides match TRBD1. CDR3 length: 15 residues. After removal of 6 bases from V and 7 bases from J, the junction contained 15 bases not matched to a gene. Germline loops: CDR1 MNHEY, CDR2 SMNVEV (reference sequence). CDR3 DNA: TGTGCCAGCAGCCCGCGCCGGGCCAGGGGGTATGAGCAGTACTTC. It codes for CASSPRRARGYEQYF.

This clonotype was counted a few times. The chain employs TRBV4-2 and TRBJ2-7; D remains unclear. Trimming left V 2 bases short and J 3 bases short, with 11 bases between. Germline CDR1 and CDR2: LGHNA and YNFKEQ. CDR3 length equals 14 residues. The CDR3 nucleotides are TGTGCCAGCAGCCAAATTGGAAACGTCTACGAGCAGTACTTC. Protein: CASSQIGNVYEQYF.

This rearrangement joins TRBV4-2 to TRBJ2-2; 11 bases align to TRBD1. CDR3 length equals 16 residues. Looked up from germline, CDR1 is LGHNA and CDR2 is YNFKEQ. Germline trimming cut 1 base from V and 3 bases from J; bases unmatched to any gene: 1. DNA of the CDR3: TGTGCCAGCAGCCAAGTGGGACAGGGGGACACCGGGGAGCTGTTTTTT. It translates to CASSQVGQGDTGELFF.

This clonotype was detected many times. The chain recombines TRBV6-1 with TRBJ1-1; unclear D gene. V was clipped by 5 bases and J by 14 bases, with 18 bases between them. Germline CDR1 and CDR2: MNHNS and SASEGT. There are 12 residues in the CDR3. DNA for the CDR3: TGTGCCAGCAGTAAGAGAGGCCAGTTGGTATTCTTT. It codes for CASSKRGQLVFF.

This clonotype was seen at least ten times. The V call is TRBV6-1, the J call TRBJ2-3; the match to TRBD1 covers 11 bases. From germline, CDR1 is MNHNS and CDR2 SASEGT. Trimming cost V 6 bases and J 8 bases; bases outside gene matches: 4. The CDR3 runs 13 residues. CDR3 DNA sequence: TGTGCCAGCAGCTTGGGACAGGGGGGTACGCAGTATTTT. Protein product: CASSLGQGGTQYF.

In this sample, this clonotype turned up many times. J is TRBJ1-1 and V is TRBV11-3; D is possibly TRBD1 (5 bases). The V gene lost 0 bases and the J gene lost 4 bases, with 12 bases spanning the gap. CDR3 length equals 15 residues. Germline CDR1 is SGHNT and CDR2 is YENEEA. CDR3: CASSLELAGRTEAFF. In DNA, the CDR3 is TGTGCCAGCAGCTTAGAGTTGGCAGGGCGCACTGAAGCTTTCTTT.

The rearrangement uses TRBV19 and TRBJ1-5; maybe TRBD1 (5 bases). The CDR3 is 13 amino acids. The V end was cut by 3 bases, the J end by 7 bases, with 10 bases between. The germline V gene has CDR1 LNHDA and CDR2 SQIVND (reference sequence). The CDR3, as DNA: TGTGCCAGTAGTATCAGCGGGGGACAGCCCCAGCATTTT. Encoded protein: CASSISGGQPQHF.